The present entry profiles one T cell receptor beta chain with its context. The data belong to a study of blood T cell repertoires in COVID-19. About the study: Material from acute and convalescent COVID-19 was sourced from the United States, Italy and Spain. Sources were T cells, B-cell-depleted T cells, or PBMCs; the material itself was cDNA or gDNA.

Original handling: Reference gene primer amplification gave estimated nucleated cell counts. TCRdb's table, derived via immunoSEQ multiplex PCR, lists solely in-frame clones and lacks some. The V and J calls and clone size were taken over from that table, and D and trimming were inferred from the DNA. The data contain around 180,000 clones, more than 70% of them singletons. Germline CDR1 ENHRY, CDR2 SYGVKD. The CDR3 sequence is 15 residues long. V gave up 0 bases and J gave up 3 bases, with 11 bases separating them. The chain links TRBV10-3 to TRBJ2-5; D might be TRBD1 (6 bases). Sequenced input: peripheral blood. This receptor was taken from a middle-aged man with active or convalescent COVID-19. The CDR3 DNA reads TGTGCCATCAGTGAGTCGTCGGACAGCGAAGAGACCCAGTACTTC. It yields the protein CAISESSDSEETQYF.